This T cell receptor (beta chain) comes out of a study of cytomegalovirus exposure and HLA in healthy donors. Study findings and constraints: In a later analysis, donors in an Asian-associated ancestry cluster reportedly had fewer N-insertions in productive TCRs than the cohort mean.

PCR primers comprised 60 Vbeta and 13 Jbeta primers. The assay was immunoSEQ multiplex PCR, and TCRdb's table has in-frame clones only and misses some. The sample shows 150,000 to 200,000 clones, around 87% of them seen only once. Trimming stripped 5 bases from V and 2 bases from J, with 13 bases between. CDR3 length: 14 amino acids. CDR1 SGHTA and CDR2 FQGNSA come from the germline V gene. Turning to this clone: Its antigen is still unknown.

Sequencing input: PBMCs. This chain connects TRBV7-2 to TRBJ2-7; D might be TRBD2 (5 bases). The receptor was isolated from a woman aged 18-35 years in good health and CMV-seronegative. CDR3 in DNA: TGTGCCAGCAGCCCCCCCAGCGGCCCCTACGAGCAGTACTTC. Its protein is CASSPPSGPYEQYF.